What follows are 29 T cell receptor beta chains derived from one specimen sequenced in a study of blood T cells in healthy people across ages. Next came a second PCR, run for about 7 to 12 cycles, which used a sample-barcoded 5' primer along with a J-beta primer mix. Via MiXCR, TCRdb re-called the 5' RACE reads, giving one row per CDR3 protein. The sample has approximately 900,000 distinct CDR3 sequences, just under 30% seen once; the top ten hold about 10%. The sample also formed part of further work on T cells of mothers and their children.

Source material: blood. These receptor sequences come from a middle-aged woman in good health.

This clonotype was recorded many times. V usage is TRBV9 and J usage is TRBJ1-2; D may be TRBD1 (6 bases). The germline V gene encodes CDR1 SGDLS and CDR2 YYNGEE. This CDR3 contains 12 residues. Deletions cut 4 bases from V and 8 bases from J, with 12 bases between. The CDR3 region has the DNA TGTGCCAGCAGCATACAGGGTAAAGGCTACACCTTC. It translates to CASSIQGKGYTF.

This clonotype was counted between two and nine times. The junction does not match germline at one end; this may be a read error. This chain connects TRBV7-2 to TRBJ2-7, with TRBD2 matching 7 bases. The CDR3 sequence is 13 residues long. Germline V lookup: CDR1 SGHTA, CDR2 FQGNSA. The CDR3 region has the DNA TGTGCCAACAGCTTAGCGGGTTCCTACGAGCAGTACTTC. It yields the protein CANSLAGSYEQYF. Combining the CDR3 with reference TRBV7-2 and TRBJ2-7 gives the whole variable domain GAGVSQSPSNKVTEKGKDVELRCDPISGHTALYWYRQSLGQGLEFLIYFQGNSAPDKSGLPSDRFSAERTGGSVSTLTIQRTQQEDSAVYLCANSLAGSYEQYFGPGTRLTVT.

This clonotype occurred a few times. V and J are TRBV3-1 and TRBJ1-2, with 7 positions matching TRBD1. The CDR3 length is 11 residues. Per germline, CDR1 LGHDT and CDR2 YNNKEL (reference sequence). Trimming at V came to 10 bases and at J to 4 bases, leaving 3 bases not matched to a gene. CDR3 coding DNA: TGTGCCACCCAGGGGGTCTATGGCTACACCTTC. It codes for CATQGVYGYTF.

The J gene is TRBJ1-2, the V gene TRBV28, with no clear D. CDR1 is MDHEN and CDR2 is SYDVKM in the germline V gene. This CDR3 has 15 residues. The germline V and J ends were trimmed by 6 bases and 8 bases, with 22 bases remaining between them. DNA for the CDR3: TGTGCCAGCAGGTTACCCCGGGCCCCCCTGGGGGGCTACACCTTC. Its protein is CASRLPRAPLGGYTF.

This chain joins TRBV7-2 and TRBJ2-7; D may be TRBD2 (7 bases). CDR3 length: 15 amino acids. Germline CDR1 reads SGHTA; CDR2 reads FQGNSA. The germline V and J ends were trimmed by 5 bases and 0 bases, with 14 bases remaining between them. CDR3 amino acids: CASSKRGTTSYEQYF. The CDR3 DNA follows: TGTGCCAGCAGCAAGAGGGGGACTACCTCCTACGAGCAGTACTTC.

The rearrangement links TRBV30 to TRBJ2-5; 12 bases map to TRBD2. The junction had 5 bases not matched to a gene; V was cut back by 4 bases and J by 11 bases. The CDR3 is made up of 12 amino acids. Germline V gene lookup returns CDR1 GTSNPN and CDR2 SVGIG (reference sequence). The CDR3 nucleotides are TGTGCCTGGACTAGCGGGGGGGAGGAGCAGTACTTC. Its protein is CAWTSGGEEQYF.

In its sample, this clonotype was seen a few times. The CDR3 spells CASSLSGVANYGYTF. CDR3 nucleotide sequence: TGTGCCAGCAGTTTATCAGGGGTAGCTAACTATGGCTACACCTTC. This chain links TRBV28 with TRBJ1-2, with a possible D match to TRBD1 (6 bases). Germline V gene data show CDR1 as MDHEN and CDR2 as SYDVKM. With 1 base removed from V and 0 bases from J, the gap between germline ends came to 9 bases. This CDR3 contains 15 residues.

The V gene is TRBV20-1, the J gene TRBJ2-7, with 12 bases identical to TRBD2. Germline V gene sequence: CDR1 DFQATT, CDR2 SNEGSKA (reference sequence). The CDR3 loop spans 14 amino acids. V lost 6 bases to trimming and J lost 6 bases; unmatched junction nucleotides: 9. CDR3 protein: CSALAGGLSCEQYF. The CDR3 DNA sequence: TGCAGTGCACTAGCGGGGGGACTCTCATGCGAGCAGTACTTC.

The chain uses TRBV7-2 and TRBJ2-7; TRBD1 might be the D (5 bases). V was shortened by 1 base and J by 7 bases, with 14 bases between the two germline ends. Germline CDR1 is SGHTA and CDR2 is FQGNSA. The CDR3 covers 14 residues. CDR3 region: CASSLGRQPGEQYF. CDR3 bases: TGTGCCAGCAGCTTAGGCCGACAGCCAGGAGAGCAGTACTTC.

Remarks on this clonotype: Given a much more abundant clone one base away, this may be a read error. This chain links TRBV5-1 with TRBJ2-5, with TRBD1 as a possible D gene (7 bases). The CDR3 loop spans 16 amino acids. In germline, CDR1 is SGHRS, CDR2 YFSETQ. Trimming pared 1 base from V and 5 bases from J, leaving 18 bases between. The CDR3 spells CASSLTSGGGRETQYF. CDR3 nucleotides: TGCGCCAGCAGCTTGACCAGCGGAGGGGGCAGGGAGACCCAGTACTTC. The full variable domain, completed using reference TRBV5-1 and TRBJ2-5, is KAGVTQTPRYLIKTRGQQVTLSCSPISGHRSVSWYQQTPGQGLQFLFEYFSETQRNKGNFPGRFSGRQFSNSRSEMNVSTLELGDSALYLCASSLTSGGGRETQYFGPGTRLLVL.

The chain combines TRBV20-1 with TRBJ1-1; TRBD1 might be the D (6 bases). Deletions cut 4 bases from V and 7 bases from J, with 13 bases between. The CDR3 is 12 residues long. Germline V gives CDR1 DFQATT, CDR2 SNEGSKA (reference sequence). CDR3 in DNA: TGCAGTGCTAAGACCCAGGGGATTGAAGCTTTCTTT. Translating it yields CSAKTQGIEAFF.

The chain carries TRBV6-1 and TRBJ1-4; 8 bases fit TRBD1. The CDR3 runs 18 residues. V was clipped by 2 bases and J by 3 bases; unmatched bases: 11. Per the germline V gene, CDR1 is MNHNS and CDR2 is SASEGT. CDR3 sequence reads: CASSERGDRFRSNEKLFF. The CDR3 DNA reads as TGTGCCAGCAGTGAAAGGGGGGACAGGTTCCGGTCTAATGAAAAACTGTTTTTT.

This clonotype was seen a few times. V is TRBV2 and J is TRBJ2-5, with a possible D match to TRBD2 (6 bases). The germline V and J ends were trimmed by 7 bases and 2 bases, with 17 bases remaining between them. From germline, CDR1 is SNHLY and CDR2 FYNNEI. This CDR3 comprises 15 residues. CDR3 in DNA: TGTGCCAGCAAGCAGGAATATGCGGGGCAAGAGACCCAGTACTTC. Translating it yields CASKQEYAGQETQYF.

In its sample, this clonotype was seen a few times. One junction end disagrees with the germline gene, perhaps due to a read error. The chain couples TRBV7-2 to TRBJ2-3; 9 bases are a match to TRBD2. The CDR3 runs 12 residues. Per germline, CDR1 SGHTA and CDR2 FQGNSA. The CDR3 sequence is CASGVSTDTQYF. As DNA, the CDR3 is TGCGCTAGCGGGGTGAGCACAGATACGCAGTATTTT.

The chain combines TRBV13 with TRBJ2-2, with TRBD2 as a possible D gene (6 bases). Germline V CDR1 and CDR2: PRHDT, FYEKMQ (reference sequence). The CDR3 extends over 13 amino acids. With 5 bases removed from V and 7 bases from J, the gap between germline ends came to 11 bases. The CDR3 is CASSEGRIGELFF. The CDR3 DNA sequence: TGTGCCAGCAGCGAAGGGAGGATCGGGGAGCTGTTTTTT.

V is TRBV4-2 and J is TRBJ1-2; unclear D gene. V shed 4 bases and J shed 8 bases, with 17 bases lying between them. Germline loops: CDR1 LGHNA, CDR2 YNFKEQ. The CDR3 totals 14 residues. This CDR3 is CASSPGGGVRGYTF. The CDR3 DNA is TGTGCCAGCAGCCCCGGAGGTGGGGTCAGGGGCTACACCTTC.

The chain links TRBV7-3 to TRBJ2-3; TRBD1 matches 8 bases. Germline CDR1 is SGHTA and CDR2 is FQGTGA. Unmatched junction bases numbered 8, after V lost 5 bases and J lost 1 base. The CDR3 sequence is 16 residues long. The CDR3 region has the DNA TGTGCCAGCAGCCAAGCTGGACAGGGAGGCACAGATACGCAGTATTTT. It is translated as CASSQAGQGGTDTQYF.

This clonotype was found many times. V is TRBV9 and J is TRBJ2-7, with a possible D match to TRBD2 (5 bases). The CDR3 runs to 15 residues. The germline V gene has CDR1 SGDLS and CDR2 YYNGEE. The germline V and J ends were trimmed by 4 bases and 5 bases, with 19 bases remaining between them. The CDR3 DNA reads TGTGCCAGCAGCCCACGGGGTAGCCAAGGAGACGAGCAGTACTTC. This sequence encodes CASSPRGSQGDEQYF.

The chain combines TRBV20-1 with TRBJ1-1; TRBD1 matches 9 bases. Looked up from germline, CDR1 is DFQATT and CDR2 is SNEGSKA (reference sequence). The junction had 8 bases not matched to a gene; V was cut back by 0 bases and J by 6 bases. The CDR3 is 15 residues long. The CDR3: CSAREAGTGRSEAFF. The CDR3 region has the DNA TGCAGTGCTAGAGAGGCCGGGACAGGGAGGTCTGAAGCTTTCTTT.

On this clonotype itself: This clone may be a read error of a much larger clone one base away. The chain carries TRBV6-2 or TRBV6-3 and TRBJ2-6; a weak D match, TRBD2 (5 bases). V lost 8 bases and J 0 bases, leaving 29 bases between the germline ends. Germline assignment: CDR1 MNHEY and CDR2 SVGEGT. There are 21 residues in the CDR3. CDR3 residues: CASFTLRVGGSPLSGANVLTF. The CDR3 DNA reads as TGTGCCAGCTTCACCCTAAGAGTTGGCGGGTCCCCGCTCTCTGGGGCCAACGTCCTGACTTTC.

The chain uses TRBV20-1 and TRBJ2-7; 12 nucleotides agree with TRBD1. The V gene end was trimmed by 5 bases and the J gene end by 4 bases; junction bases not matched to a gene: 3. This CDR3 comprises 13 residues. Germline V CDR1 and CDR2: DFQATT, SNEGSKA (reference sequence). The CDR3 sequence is CSAGTGGIYEQYF. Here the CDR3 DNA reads TGCAGTGCTGGGACAGGGGGCATTTACGAGCAGTACTTC.

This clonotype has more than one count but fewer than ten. For the CDR3, the DNA is TGTGCCAGCAGCGTAGGACCGGTCCAGTACTTC. Its protein is CASSVGPVQYF. This chain links TRBV9 with TRBJ2-7; D gene unclear. Germline V lookup: CDR1 SGDLS, CDR2 YYNGEE. This CDR3 is built from 11 residues. Trimming cost V 0 bases and J 10 bases, with 8 bases left between them.

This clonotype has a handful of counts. CDR3 sequence (DNA): TGCAGTGCTAGAAACTTGGACAGGTTCTCCTACGAGCAGTACTTC. This encodes CSARNLDRFSYEQYF. The V gene is TRBV20-1, the J gene TRBJ2-7; TRBD1 matches at 7 bases. This CDR3 comprises 15 residues. CDR1 DFQATT and CDR2 SNEGSKA come from the germline V gene (reference sequence). V shed 2 bases and J 0 bases; nucleotides not matched to a gene: 7.

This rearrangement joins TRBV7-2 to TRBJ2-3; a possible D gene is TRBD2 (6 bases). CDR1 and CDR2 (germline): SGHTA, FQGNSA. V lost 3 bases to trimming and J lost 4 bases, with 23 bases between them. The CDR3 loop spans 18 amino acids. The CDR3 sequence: CASSFSAGSGSRADTQYF. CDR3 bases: TGTGCCAGCAGCTTCTCGGCGGGGAGCGGATCGAGGGCAGATACGCAGTATTTT.

CDR3 DNA sequence: TGTGCCAGCAGTTACTCTATCGCGAGGGGGACCGGGGAGCTGTTTTTT. This translates into CASSYSIARGTGELFF. The V and J genes are TRBV6-5 and TRBJ2-2, with D maybe TRBD1 (6 bases). Germline values: CDR1 MNHEY, CDR2 SVGAGI. This CDR3 has 16 amino acids. The V end lost 0 bases, the J end lost 5 bases, and 13 bases lay between the germline ends.

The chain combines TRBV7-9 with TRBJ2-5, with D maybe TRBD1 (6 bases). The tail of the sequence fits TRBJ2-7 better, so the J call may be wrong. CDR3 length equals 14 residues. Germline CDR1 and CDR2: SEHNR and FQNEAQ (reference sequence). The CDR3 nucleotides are TGTGCCAGCAGCGAGGACAGTAAAGTCTACGAGCAGTACTTC. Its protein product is CASSEDSKVYEQYF.

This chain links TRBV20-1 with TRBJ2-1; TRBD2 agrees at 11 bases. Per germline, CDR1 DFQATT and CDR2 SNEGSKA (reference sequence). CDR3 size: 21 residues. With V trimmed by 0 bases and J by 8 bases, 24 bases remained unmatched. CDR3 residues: CSARDLGRVSGGAIVRYEQFF. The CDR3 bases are TGCAGTGCTAGAGATCTTGGAAGAGTTAGCGGGGGGGCAATCGTACGATATGAGCAGTTCTTC.

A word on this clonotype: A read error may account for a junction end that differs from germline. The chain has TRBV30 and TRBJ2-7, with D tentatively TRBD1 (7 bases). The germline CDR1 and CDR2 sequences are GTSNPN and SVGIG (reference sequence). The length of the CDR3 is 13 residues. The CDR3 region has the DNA TGCGCCTGGAGGCGGGGACAGTCCTACGAGCAGTACTTC. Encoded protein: CAWRRGQSYEQYF.

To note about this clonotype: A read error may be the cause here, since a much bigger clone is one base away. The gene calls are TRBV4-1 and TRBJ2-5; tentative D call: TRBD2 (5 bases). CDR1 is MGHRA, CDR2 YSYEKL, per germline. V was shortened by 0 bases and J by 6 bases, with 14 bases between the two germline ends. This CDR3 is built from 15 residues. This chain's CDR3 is CASSQDAAEGKTQYF. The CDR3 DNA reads TGCGCCAGCAGCCAAGATGCGGCCGAGGGAAAGACCCAGTACTTC.